The 3 T cell receptor beta chains below all came from one sample that was sequenced in a study of glioma-infiltrating T cells. The iRepertoire nested amplicon-rescue multiplex PCR amplified TCR alpha and beta CDR3s from RNA. TCRdb re-analysed the multiplex PCR reads in MiXCR, keeping a single row per CDR3 protein. Of 150,000 to 200,000 distinct CDR3 sequences listed, around 30% were seen once; the top ten hold 20%. Source material: glioma tissue, nonneoplastic brain tissue, or PBMCs (not recorded which). Receptors originate from a human donor with low-grade glioma or glioblastoma, undergoing nonglioma brain surgery, or in good health (not recorded which).

This clonotype was detected once. The CDR3 region is CAWANRGGGNPEAFF. DNA for the CDR3: TGTGCCTGGGCGAACCGGGGGGGCGGAAATCCTGAAGCTTTCTTT. The rearrangement joins TRBV30 to TRBJ1-1; D might be TRBD1 (6 bases). Trimming stripped 5 bases from V and 6 bases from J, with 22 bases between. CDR1 is GTSNPN, CDR2 SVGIG, per germline (reference sequence). The CDR3 sequence is 15 residues long.

This rearrangement joins TRBV12-3 or TRBV12-4 to TRBJ1-4; D uncertain. The CDR3 totals 14 residues. Trimming stripped 2 bases from V and 8 bases from J, with 12 bases between. CDR3 protein: CASSLWGAGEKLFF. Written as DNA, the CDR3 is TGTGCCAGCAGTTTATGGGGTGCTGGGGAAAAACTGTTTTTT.

This clonotype showed up just a few times. The chain combines TRBV7-3 with TRBJ2-2; 10 bases map to TRBD1. With 4 bases clipped from V and 2 bases from J, the junction kept 10 bases outside the gene matches. CDR1 is SGHTA, CDR2 FQGTGA, per germline. The length of the CDR3 is 18 residues. CDR3 in DNA: TGTGCCAGCAGCTCCGGGCAGGGACAGGGGCTTAACACCGGGGAGCTGTTTTTT. Encoded protein: CASSSGQGQGLNTGELFF.